The source of this T cell receptor beta chain is a study of shared clonotypes between healthy human individuals. Assay execution took place at the deep level. Each cell subset's genomic DNA was divided evenly among several immunoSEQ plates. Unsorted PBMC replicate PCRs used around 320 ng DNA, approximately 29,000 T cell genomes. Generated by immunoSEQ multiplex PCR, the TCRdb table keeps only in-frame clones and is missing some. The table includes 450,000 to 650,000 clones, just over 75% detected once. The CDR3 length is 16 residues. V shed 3 bases, J shed 5 bases, and the junction held 10 bases outside the gene matches. The germline V gene has CDR1 SGDLS and CDR2 YYNGEE. All the donors were Caucasian adults who lived in Nashville, Tennessee.

This receptor was identified in a woman aged 40 to 49 in good health. Some clones in this sample may be carry-over from other donors' samples. The sequenced sample was PBMCs. The chain employs TRBV9 and TRBJ2-3; 9 nucleotides agree with TRBD2. DNA for the CDR3: TGTGCCAGCAGCGCCACATCCATAGCGGGAGTAGATACGCAGTATTTT. This sequence encodes CASSATSIAGVDTQYF.